These T cell receptor beta chains were read from a single sample in a study of low-dose radiotherapy and immunotherapy resistance in tumors. TCRdb processed the reads anew with MiXCR; each CDR3 protein has one entry. The sample yields some 100,000 distinct CDR3 sequences, around 21% seen once. Sequenced material: PBMCs, taken after low-dose radiotherapy plus immunotherapy. The source is a male donor with prostate cancer. The CDR3 runs from the conserved cysteine through the conserved F or W. The D gene is left open where the match is weak. Part of the rows lack a size; the others show once, few, many or a class for expanded clones.

j_call,d_call,clone_size,v_call,cdr3_aa,cdr3_nt
TRBJ1-2,NA,many,TRBV21-1,CASSGRQGFYGYTF,TGTGCCAGCAGCGGGCGACAGGGGTTCTACGGCTACACCTTC
TRBJ2-3,TRBD2,NA,TRBV29-1,CSVEGTSGRDTDTQYF,TGCAGCGTTGAAGGGACTAGCGGGAGAGACACAGATACGCAGTATTTT
TRBJ2-7,NA,many,TRBV28,CASRRGRAEQYF,TGTGCCAGCAGGCGGGGCCGGGCCGAGCAGTACTTC
TRBJ1-3,NA,many,TRBV13,CASSFLTGSSGNTIYF,TGTGCCAGCAGCTTCCTGACAGGCAGCTCTGGAAACACCATATATTTT
TRBJ2-2,TRBD2,NA,TRBV5-3,CADILGLAENTGELFF,TGTGCCGACATCTTGGGACTAGCGGAAAACACCGGGGAGCTGTTTTTT
TRBJ1-6,NA,many,TRBV12-3/TRBV12-4,CASSRGSRSPLHF,TGTGCCAGCAGCCGAGGGAGCAGGTCACCCCTCCACTTT
TRBJ2-2,NA,many,TRBV7-9,CASSRVRGPSVGELFF,TGTGCCAGCTCGCGCGTGCGGGGACCCTCAGTCGGGGAGCTGTTTTTT
TRBJ2-1,NA,NA,TRBV2,CASKGGDNNEQFF,TGTGCCAGCAAGGGCGGGGATAACAATGAGCAGTTCTTC
TRBJ2-7,TRBD2,once,TRBV2,CASSGGGGRYEQYF,TGTGCCAGCAGTGGCGGGGGGGGGCGGTACGAGCAGTACTTC
TRBJ2-7,NA,NA,TRBV11-2,CASSLVSEKSYEQYF,TGTGCCAGCAGCTTAGTGTCAGAGAAAAGCTACGAGCAGTACTTC
TRBJ1-1,NA,many,TRBV5-1,CASSLEQITEAFF,TGCGCCAGCAGCTTGGAACAGATCACTGAAGCTTTCTTT
TRBJ2-3,NA,many,TRBV7-9,CASSLVWADPDTQYF,TGTGCCAGCAGCTTAGTTTGGGCAGACCCAGATACGCAGTATTTT
TRBJ2-2,TRBD1,many,TRBV5-4,CASSLEQGAAWGELFF,TGTGCCAGCAGCTTGGAGCAGGGGGCGGCTTGGGGGGAGCTGTTTTTT
TRBJ2-2,NA,NA,TRBV7-2,CASSFEGGPGELFF,TGTGCCAGCAGCTTTGAGGGGGGGCCCGGGGAGCTGTTTTTT
TRBJ1-4,TRBD1,many,TRBV12-5,CASGLTRDRVQKLFF,TGTGCTAGTGGTTTGACCCGGGACAGGGTCCAAAAACTGTTTTTT
TRBJ2-2,NA,many,TRBV19,CASTLGGSNTGELFF,TGTGCCAGCACCCTGGGCGGATCGAACACCGGGGAGCTGTTTTTT
TRBJ2-3,NA,many,TRBV7-9,CASSFQGDTQYF,TGTGCCAGCAGCTTTCAGGGGGATACGCAGTATTTT
TRBJ1-2,NA,NA,TRBV12-3/TRBV12-4,CASGRVGEDGYTF,TGTGCCAGCGGCCGGGTGGGGGAGGATGGCTACACCTTC
TRBJ2-2,NA,many,TRBV24-1,CATSAGPGGELFF,TGTGCCACCAGTGCGGGGCCCGGCGGGGAGCTGTTTTTT
TRBJ2-1,NA,many,TRBV11-3,CASSSRDLRGVGEQFF,TGTGCCAGCAGCTCCCGGGACCTCCGAGGAGTGGGTGAGCAGTTCTTC
TRBJ2-1,NA,NA,TRBV12-3/TRBV12-4,CASSLSGGNNEQFF,TGTGCCAGCAGTTTATCCGGCGGTAACAATGAGCAGTTCTTC
TRBJ2-3,TRBD2,many,TRBV10-3,CAISEGTSGDWDTQYF,TGTGCCATCAGTGAGGGGACTAGCGGGGATTGGGATACGCAGTATTTT
TRBJ2-1,NA,many,TRBV9,CASSPVRASYNEQFF,TGTGCCAGCAGCCCCGTCCGTGCCTCCTACAATGAGCAGTTCTTC
TRBJ1-2,NA,many,TRBV20-1,CSARGGGDPLDYTF,TGCAGTGCTAGGGGGGGGGGGGATCCATTGGATTACACCTTC
TRBJ1-4,NA,NA,TRBV10-2,CASCEQTPALGEKLFF,TGCGCCAGCTGCGAGCAGACACCAGCCCTCGGGGAAAAACTGTTTTTT
TRBJ2-7,NA,many,TRBV6-2/TRBV6-3,CASSRGTHDSYEQYF,TGTGCCAGCTCTCGCGGGACCCATGACTCCTACGAGCAGTACTTC
TRBJ2-7,NA,many,TRBV7-9,CASSLNHQGREQYF,TGTGCCAGCAGCTTAAACCATCAAGGCCGCGAGCAGTACTTC
TRBJ2-2,NA,many,TRBV6-1,CASRRKGDTGELFF,TGTGCCAGCCGACGAAAGGGTGACACCGGGGAGCTGTTTTTT
TRBJ2-3,NA,many,TRBV19,CAPRGASTDTQYF,TGTGCCCCCAGAGGAGCCAGCACAGATACGCAGTATTTT
TRBJ1-3,NA,many,TRBV7-2,CASSIRGSGNTIYF,TGTGCCAGCAGCATCAGGGGCTCTGGAAACACCATATATTTT
TRBJ2-5,NA,many,TRBV3-1,CASSQEEETQYF,TGTGCCAGCAGCCAAGAAGAAGAGACCCAGTACTTC
TRBJ2-1,TRBD2,many,TRBV4-1,CASSQGRLAVEQFF,TGCGCCAGCAGCCAAGGCAGACTAGCTGTTGAGCAGTTCTTC
TRBJ1-4,NA,NA,TRBV7-8,CASSQGTTDREKLFF,TGTGCCAGCAGCCAGGGGACAACAGATAGGGAAAAACTGTTTTTT
TRBJ2-7,NA,NA,TRBV6-2/TRBV6-3,CASRAGTRQYF,TGTGCCAGCAGGGCCGGGACCAGACAGTACTTC
TRBJ2-7,TRBD1,NA,TRBV12-3/TRBV12-4,CASSLGTGSYHEQYF,TGTGCCAGCAGTTTAGGGACAGGCTCGTACCACGAGCAGTACTTC
TRBJ2-5,NA,many,TRBV12-3/TRBV12-4,CASSLVEGVPQYF,TGTGCCAGCAGTTTAGTGGAAGGGGTACCCCAGTACTTC
TRBJ2-6,NA,NA,TRBV28,CASSSNPRAGANVLTF,TGTGCCAGCAGTTCGAATCCCAGGGCAGGGGCCAACGTCCTGACTTTC
TRBJ2-4,NA,many,TRBV5-1,CASSLGQGLAKNIQYF,TGCGCCAGCAGCTTGGGGCAGGGCCTAGCCAAAAACATTCAGTACTTC
TRBJ2-2,NA,many,TRBV7-2,CASSLTDLETAGELFF,TGTGCCAGCAGCTTAACGGATCTAGAGACCGCCGGGGAGCTGTTTTTT
TRBJ2-1,TRBD2,NA,TRBV9,CASSVAAGVPNEQFF,TGTGCCAGCAGCGTAGCAGCGGGGGTGCCGAATGAGCAGTTCTTC
TRBJ1-2,NA,NA,TRBV18,CASSPPYGNLGGYTF,TGTGCCAGCTCACCACCGTATGGGAACCTCGGTGGCTACACCTTC
TRBJ2-5,TRBD2,few,TRBV2,CASSPGLAGPTQYF,TGTGCCAGCAGCCCGGGACTAGCGGGGCCGACCCAGTACTTC
TRBJ2-7,NA,NA,TRBV18,CASSPNDYEQYF,TGTGCCAGCTCACCTAATGATTACGAGCAGTACTTC
TRBJ1-5,TRBD1,NA,TRBV9,CASSAGQQRVTQHF,TGTGCCAGCAGCGCGGGACAGCAGAGAGTGACCCAGCATTTT
TRBJ2-1,NA,NA,TRBV4-3,CASSQGLGNEQFF,TGCGCCAGCAGCCAAGGACTAGGCAATGAGCAGTTCTTC
TRBJ2-2,TRBD1,many,TRBV10-3,CAIWPTGAGELFF,TGTGCCATCTGGCCTACAGGGGCCGGGGAGCTGTTTTTT
TRBJ2-7,NA,once,TRBV29-1,CSVEDYDEQYF,TGCAGCGTTGAAGATTACGACGAGCAGTACTTC
TRBJ2-7,TRBD1,many,TRBV6-8,CASSPSWTGGREQYF,TGTGCCAGCAGCCCATCCTGGACAGGGGGCAGGGAGCAGTACTTC
TRBJ1-5,TRBD1,NA,TRBV2,CASKATGGNQPQHF,TGTGCCAGCAAGGCGACAGGGGGCAATCAGCCCCAGCATTTT
TRBJ1-1,NA,many,TRBV18,CASSPTGRYTEAFF,TGTGCCAGCTCACCCACAGGGAGATACACTGAAGCTTTCTTT
TRBJ2-3,TRBD2,many,TRBV4-1,CASSQEGLAIDTQYF,TGCGCCAGCAGCCAAGAGGGACTAGCGATAGATACGCAGTATTTT
TRBJ1-6,TRBD1,NA,TRBV13,CASSLDHRGTGSRDNSPLHF,TGTGCCAGCAGCTTAGATCACAGAGGGACAGGGTCTCGGGATAATTCACCCCTCCACTTT